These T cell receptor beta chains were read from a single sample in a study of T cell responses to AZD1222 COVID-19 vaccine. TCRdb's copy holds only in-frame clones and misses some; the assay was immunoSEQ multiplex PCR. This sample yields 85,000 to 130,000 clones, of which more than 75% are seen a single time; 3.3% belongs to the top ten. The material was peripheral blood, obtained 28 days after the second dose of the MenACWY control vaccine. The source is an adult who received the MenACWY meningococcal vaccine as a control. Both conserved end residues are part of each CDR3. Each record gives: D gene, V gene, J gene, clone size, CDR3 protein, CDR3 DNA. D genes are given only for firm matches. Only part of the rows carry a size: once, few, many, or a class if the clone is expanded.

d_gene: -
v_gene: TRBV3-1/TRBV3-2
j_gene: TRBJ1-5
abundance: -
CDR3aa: CASSQKAPPRRTATNPSNQPQHF
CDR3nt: TGTGCCAGCAGCCAAAAGGCCCCCCCTAGAAGGACCGCTACTAACCCGAGCAATCAGCCCCAGCATTTT

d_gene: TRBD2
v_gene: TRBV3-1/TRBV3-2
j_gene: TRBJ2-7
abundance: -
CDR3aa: CASSLTSGEQYF
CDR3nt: TGTGCCAGCAGCCTTACTAGCGGGGAGCAGTACTTC

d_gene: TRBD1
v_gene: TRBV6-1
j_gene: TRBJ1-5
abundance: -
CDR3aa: CASSDALGSGTGVLRPQHF
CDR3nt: TGTGCCAGCAGTGACGCTCTGGGCTCCGGGACAGGGGTTTTACGGCCCCAGCATTTT

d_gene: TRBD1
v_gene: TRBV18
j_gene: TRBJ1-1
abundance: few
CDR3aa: CASSPGQPRNTEAFF
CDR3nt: TGTGCCAGCTCTCCGGGACAGCCTAGGAACACTGAAGCTTTCTTT

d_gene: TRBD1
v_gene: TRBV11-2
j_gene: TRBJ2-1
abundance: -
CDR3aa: CASSSGTGPYNEQFF
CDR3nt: TGTGCCAGCAGCTCGGGGACAGGGCCCTACAATGAGCAGTTCTTC

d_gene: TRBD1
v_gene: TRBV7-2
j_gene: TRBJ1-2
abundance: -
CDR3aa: CASSSGQGAPGYTF
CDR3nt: TGTGCCAGCAGCTCGGGACAGGGGGCGCCTGGCTACACCTTC

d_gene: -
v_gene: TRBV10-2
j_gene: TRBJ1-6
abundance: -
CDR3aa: CASRPVRGANSPLHF
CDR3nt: TGCGCCAGCAGGCCAGTGAGGGGGGCGAATTCACCCCTCCACTTT

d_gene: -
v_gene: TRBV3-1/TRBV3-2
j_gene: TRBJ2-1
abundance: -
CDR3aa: CASSHGSDEQFF
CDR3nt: TGTGCCAGCAGCCATGGATCGGATGAGCAGTTCTTC

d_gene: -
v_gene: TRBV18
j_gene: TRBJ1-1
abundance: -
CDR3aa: CASSRARGNTEAFF
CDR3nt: TGTGCCAGCTCACGTGCCAGGGGGAACACTGAAGCTTTCTTT

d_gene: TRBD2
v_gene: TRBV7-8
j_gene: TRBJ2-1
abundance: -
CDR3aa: CASSLAWVAGVKMSSYNEQFF
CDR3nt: TGTGCCAGCAGCTTAGCGTGGGTAGCGGGGGTGAAAATGAGCTCCTACAATGAGCAGTTCTTC

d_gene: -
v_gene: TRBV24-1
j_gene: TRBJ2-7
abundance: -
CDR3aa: CATSGQPSYEQYF
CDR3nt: TGTGCCACCAGTGGTCAACCTTCCTACGAGCAGTACTTC

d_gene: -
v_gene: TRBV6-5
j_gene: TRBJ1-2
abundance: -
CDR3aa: CASSTDSPYGYTF
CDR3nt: TGTGCCAGCAGTACCGACAGCCCTTATGGCTACACCTTC

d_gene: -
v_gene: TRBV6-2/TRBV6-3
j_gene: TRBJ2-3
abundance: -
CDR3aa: CASSYSELVSTDTQYF
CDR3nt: TGTGCCAGCAGTTACTCGGAACTAGTTAGCACAGATACGCAGTATTTT

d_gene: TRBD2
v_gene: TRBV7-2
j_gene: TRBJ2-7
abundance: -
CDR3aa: CASSPTSGGGQYF
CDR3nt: TGTGCCAGCAGCCCGACTAGCGGGGGAGGGCAGTACTTC

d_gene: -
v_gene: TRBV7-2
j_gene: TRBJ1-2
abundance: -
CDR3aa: CASSSSGGGMVEGGYTF
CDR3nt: TGTGCCAGCAGCTCCAGTGGTGGGGGAATGGTAGAGGGCGGCTACACCTTC

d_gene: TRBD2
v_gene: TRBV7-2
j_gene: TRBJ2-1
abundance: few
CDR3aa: CASRPGLVISSYNEQFF
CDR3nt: TGTGCCAGCAGACCTGGACTAGTAATTTCATCCTACAATGAGCAGTTCTTC

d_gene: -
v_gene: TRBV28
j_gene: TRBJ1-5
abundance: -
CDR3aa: CASSLSGGGGNQPQHF
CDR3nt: TGTGCCAGCAGTTTGAGTGGGGGGGGAGGGAATCAGCCCCAGCATTTT

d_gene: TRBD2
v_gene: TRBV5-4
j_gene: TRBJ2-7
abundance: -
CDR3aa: CASSLRLAGVAYEQYF
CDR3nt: TGTGCCAGCAGCCTTCGACTAGCGGGGGTCGCCTACGAGCAGTACTTC

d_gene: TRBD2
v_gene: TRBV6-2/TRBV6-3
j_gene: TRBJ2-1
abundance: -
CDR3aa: CASSHIAGGRNEQFF
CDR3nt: TGTGCCAGCAGTCACATAGCGGGGGGGCGCAATGAGCAGTTCTTC

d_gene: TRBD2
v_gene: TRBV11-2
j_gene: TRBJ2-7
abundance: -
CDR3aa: CASSLGGDYEQYF
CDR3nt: TGTGCCAGCAGCTTGGGGGGGGACTACGAGCAGTACTTC

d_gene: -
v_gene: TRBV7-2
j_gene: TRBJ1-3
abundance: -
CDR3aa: CASSQDSVSSGNTIYF
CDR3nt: TGTGCCAGCAGCCAAGACAGTGTCAGCTCTGGAAACACCATATATTTT

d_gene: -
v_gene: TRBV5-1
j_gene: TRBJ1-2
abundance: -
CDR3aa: CASSAGQDYGYTF
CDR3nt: TGCGCCAGCAGCGCCGGACAAGACTATGGCTACACCTTC

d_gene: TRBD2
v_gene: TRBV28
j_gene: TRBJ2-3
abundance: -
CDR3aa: CASSLVGTSGKNTQYF
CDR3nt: TGTGCCAGCAGTCTCGTCGGGACTAGCGGGAAGAATACGCAGTATTTT

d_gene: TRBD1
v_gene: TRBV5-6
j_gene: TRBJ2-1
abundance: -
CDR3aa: CASSSGTGAGLLSNEQFF
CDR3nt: TGTGCCAGCAGCTCCGGGACAGGGGCCGGGCTCCTTAGCAATGAGCAGTTCTTC

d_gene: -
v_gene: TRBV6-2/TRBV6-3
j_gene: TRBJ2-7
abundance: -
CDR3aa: CASSYEPQTTYEQYF
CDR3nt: TGTGCCAGCAGTTACGAACCCCAGACGACCTACGAGCAGTACTTC

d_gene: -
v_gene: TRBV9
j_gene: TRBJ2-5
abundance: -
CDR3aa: CASSAGLNQETQYF
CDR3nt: TGTGCCAGCAGCGCTGGACTGAACCAAGAGACCCAGTACTTC

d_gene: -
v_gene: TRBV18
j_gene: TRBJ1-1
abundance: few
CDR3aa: CASSPNSGFNTEAFF
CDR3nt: TGTGCCAGCTCCCCCAACTCCGGATTCAACACTGAAGCTTTCTTT

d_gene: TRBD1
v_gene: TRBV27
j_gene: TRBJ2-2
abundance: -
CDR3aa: CASSKGGVVGELFF
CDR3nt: TGTGCCAGCAGCAAAGGGGGCGTAGTCGGGGAGCTGTTTTTT

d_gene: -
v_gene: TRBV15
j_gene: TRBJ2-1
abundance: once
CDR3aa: CATSSSRGGAKRSEQFF
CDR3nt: TGTGCCACCAGCAGTAGCCGAGGGGGGGCCAAGAGGTCTGAGCAGTTCTTC

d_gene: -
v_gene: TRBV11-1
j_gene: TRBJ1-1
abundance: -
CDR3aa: CASSVLSTGTEAFF
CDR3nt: TGTGCCAGCAGCGTCCTTAGTACAGGGACTGAAGCTTTCTTT

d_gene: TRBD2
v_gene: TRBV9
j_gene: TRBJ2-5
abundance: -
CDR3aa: CASSVGAGALAGETQYF
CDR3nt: TGTGCCAGCAGCGTAGGAGCGGGGGCCCTCGCTGGGGAGACCCAGTACTTC

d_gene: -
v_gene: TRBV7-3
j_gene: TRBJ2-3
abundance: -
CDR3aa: CASSLFARDTQYF
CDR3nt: TGTGCCAGCAGCTTATTTGCGAGGGATACGCAGTATTTT

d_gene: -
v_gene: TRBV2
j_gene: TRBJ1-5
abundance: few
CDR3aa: CASSDGQASNQPQHF
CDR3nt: TGTGCCAGCAGTGACGGGCAGGCGAGCAATCAGCCCCAGCATTTT

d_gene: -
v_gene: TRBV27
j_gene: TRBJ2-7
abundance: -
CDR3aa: CASSKDTLSSYEQYF
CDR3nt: TGTGCCAGCAGTAAGGACACCTTGAGCTCCTACGAGCAGTACTTC

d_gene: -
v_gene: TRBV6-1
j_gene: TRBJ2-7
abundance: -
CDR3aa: CASSEGPATSYEQYF
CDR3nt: TGTGCCAGCAGTGAAGGTCCTGCCACTTCCTACGAGCAGTACTTC

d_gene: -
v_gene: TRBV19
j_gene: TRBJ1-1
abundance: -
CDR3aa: CASIGKGGHTEAFF
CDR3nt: TGTGCCAGTATAGGAAAGGGGGGGCACACTGAAGCTTTCTTT

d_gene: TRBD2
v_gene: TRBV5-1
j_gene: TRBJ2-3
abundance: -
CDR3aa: CASSLGLAGGMADTQYF
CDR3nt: TGCGCCAGCAGCTTGGGACTAGCGGGGGGAATGGCAGATACGCAGTATTTT

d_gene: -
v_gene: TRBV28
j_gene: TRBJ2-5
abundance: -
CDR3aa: CASSTPGFRGETQYF
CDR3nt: TGTGCCAGCAGTACCCCCGGGTTTCGAGGGGAGACCCAGTACTTC

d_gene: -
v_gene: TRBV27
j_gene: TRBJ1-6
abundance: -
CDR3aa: CASSLIPAYGDNSPLHF
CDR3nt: TGTGCCAGCAGTTTAATTCCAGCTTATGGGGATAATTCACCCCTCCACTTT

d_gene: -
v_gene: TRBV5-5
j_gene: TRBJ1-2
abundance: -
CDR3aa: CASSLDLAGYGYTF
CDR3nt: TGTGCCAGCAGCTTGGATCTGGCAGGCTATGGCTACACCTTC

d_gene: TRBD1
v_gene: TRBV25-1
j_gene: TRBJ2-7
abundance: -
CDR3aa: CASSDWGRGTYEQYF
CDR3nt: TGTGCCAGCAGTGATTGGGGCAGGGGGACCTACGAGCAGTACTTC

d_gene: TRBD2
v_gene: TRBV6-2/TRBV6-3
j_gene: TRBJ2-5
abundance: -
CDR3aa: CASSYRTSGETQYF
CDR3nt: TGTGCCAGCAGTTACAGGACTAGCGGGGAGACCCAGTACTTC

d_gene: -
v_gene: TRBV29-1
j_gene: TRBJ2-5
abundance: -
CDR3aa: CSVEGGAGVHQETQYF
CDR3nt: TGCAGCGTTGAAGGGGGTGCAGGGGTGCACCAAGAGACCCAGTACTTC

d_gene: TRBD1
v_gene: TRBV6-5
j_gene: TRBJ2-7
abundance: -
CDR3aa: CASSNDRGGSYEQYF
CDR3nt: TGTGCCAGCAGTAATGACAGGGGGGGTAGCTACGAGCAGTACTTC

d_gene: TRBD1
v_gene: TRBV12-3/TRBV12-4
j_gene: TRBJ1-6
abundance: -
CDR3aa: CASRGTVNSPLHF
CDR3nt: TGTGCCAGCAGAGGGACAGTTAATTCACCCCTCCACTTT

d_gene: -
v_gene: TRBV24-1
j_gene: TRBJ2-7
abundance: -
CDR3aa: CATSDSRGRTYEQYF
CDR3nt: TGTGCCACCAGTGACTCCCGGGGCAGGACCTACGAGCAGTACTTC

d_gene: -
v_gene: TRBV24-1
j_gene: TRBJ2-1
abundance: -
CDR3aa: CATSDLGANLRNEQFF
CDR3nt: TGTGCCACCAGTGATTTGGGGGCCAACTTGAGGAATGAGCAGTTCTTC

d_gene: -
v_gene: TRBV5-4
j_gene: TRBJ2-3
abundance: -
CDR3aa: CASSLRGARGDTQYF
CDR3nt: TGTGCCAGCAGCTTGAGGGGGGCGCGGGGAGATACGCAGTATTTT

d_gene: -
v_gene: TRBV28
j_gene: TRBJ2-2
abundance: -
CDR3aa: CASTQGIGELFF
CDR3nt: TGTGCCAGCACCCAGGGGATCGGGGAGCTGTTTTTT

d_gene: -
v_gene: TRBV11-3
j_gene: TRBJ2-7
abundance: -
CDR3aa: CASSRRAGTGREQYF
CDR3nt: TGTGCCAGCAGCCGAAGGGCCGGGACCGGACGCGAGCAGTACTTC

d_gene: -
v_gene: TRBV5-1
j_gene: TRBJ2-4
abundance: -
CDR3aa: CASRAVYRAVSAKNIQYF
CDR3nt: TGCGCCAGCAGGGCGGTCTACCGGGCAGTTTCAGCCAAAAACATTCAGTACTTC